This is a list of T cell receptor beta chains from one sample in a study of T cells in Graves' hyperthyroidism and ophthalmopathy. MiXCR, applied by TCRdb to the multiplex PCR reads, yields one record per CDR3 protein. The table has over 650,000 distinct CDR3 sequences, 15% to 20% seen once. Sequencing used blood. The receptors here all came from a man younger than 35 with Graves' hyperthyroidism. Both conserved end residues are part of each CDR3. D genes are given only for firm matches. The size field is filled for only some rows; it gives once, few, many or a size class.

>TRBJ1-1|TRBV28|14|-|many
TGTGCCAGCAGTTTACGCAGGGAGGTTACTGAAGCTTTCTTT
CASSLRREVTEAFF
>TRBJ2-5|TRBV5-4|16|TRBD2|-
TGTGCCAGCAGCTTGCTACTAGCGGGGGGCCAAGAGACCCAGTACTTC
CASSLLLAGGQETQYF
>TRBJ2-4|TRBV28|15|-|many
TGTGCCAGCAGTTTGGGGGCACTAGCCAAAAACATTCAGTACTTC
CASSLGALAKNIQYF
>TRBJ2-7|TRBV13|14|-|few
TGTGCCAGCAGCGGGAGTGGCAGGTGGGACGAGCAGTACTTC
CASSGSGRWDEQYF
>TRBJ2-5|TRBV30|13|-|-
TGTGCCTGGAGTGGGGATAGCGGAGAGACCCAGTACTTC
CAWSGDSGETQYF
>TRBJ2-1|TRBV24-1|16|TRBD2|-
TGTGCCACCAGTGCTAGCGGGAGGCCTCACTACAATGAGCAGTTCTTC
CATSASGRPHYNEQFF
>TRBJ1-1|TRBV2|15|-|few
TGTGCCAGCAGTGAGGACAGCATGGGGAACACTGAAGCTTTCTTT
CASSEDSMGNTEAFF
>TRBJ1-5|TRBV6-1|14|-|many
TGTGCCAGCAGTAACGGTGCTCTCGATCCGCCCCAGCATTTT
CASSNGALDPPQHF
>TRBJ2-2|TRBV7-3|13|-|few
TGTGCCAGCAGCCCCAGGATGGCCGGGGAGCTGTTTTTT
CASSPRMAGELFF
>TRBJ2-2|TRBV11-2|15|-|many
TGTGCCAGCAGCTTCCTCGGCGGGAACACCGGGGAGCTGTTTTTT
CASSFLGGNTGELFF
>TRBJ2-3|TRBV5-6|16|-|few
TGTGCCAGCAGCTTGGTGGGGAAAATCTTCACAGATACGCAGTATTTT
CASSLVGKIFTDTQYF
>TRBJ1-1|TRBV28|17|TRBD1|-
TGTGCCAGCACCGAGACAGGGAAAATGATTGGGAACACTGAAGCTTTCTTT
CASTETGKMIGNTEAFF
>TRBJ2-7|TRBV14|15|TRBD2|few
TGTGCCAGCAGCCAAGAGGCTAGCGGACGGATCGAGCAGTACTTC
CASSQEASGRIEQYF
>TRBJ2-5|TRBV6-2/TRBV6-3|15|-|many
TGTGCCAGCAGTTCATACCGGGACATACAAGAGACCCAGTACTTC
CASSSYRDIQETQYF
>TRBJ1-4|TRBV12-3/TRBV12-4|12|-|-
TGTGCCAGCAGTTCGGGTGGGGGAAAACTGTTTTTT
CASSSGGGKLFF
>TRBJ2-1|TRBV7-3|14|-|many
TGTGCCAGCAGCTTGACCGGGACTCAAAATGAGCAGTTCTTC
CASSLTGTQNEQFF
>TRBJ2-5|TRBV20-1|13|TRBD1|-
TGCAGTGCTAGGCTGACAGGGGCAGAGACCCAGTACTTC
CSARLTGAETQYF
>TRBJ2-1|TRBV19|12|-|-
TGTGCCAGTAGTATCATAAGCAATGAGCAGTTCTTC
CASSIISNEQFF
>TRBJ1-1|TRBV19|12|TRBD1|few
TGTGCCAGTATGATTAGGGGGCTTGGAGCTTTCTTT
CASMIRGLGAFF